This note documents a single TCR beta chain sequence. Its antigen is not identified. The sample is drawn from a study of identical twins. Whole-study findings and limits: Models underestimated TCR alpha sharing (out-of-frame) in monozygotic twins. Among beta out-of-frame sequences, excess sharing between twins appeared weaker.

The CDR3 length is 14 residues. Germline CDR1 SNHLY, CDR2 FYNNEI. Trimming removed 10 bases at V and 0 bases at J, with 16 bases between. Healthy Caucasians were all of the donors. TCRdb ran MiXCR on the 5' RACE reads and lists one entry per CDR3 protein. In the table there are approximately 470,000 distinct CDR3 sequences, about 14% of which are singletons. This sample was shared with a second study, whose subject was yellow fever vaccine responses in identical twins.

Sequenced input: CD4+ T cells sorted from blood. The chain combines TRBV2 with TRBJ2-7, with TRBD2 as a possible D gene (6 bases). The receptor's source is a woman between 18 and 29 years old in good health. This chain's CDR3 is CATKGEAASYEQYF. The CDR3 DNA is TGTGCCACCAAAGGGGAGGCGGCCTCCTACGAGCAGTACTTC.